This entry lists 2 T cell receptor beta chains sequenced from one sample in a study of blood T cell repertoires in COVID-19. Clones were sequenced by immunoSEQ multiplex PCR, and TCRdb holds only the in-frame ones, with some missing. The sample carries 88,000 or so clones, approximately 85% recorded once. Material: peripheral blood. The receptors here all came from a man in his fifties or sixties with acute or convalescent COVID-19.

V is TRBV2 and J is TRBJ2-3, with TRBD1 matching 9 bases. Germline V CDR1 and CDR2: SNHLY, FYNNEI. The ends lost 6 bases at V and 1 base at J; junction bases unmatched: 5. There are 15 residues in the CDR3. This chain's CDR3 is CASRDRGARTDTQYF. The CDR3 coding sequence is TGTGCCAGCAGAGACAGGGGGGCCCGCACAGATACGCAGTATTTT.

The chain carries TRBV19 and TRBJ2-1; 9 bases align to TRBD2. Germline-derived CDR1 and CDR2 are LNHDA and SQIVND (reference sequence). The V and J ends lost 5 bases and 6 bases, in that order; junction bases with no gene match: 8. The CDR3 is made up of 15 amino acids. For the CDR3, the DNA is TGTGCCAGTAGTGGGGCGGGAGGGCCTTTCAATGAGCAGTTCTTC. Translation: CASSGAGGPFNEQFF. The full variable domain, rest sourced from reference TRBV19 and TRBJ2-1, is DGGITQSPKYLFRKEGQNVTLSCEQNLNHDAMYWYRQDPGQGLRLIYYSQIVNDFQKGDIAEGYSVSREKKESFPLTVTSAQKNPTAFYLCASSGAGGPFNEQFFGPGTRLTVL.